This T cell receptor beta chain was sequenced for a study of blood T cell repertoires in COVID-19. For the study at large: The cDNA or gDNA used as material had been derived from T cells, B-cell-depleted T cells, or PBMCs.

The germline V gene has CDR1 MNHEY and CDR2 SVGAGI. The V end lost 6 bases, the J end lost 6 bases, and 21 bases lay between the germline ends. CDR3 size: 15 residues. TCRdb keeps only in-frame clones here, not all; method: immunoSEQ multiplex PCR. The sample lists tens of thousands of clones; about 81% were seen once. This rearrangement joins TRBV6-5 to TRBJ2-7; the D gene is possibly TRBD2 (5 bases). Sequencing was carried out using peripheral blood. This clonotype originated in a human donor in a cohort sampled during active COVID-19. The DNA for the CDR3 is TGTGCCAGCAGACCTAACACGGGGAGCGTTAGCGAGCAGTACTTC. Amino acid sequence: CASRPNTGSVSEQYF.